This T cell receptor beta chain was recorded in a study of cytomegalovirus exposure and HLA in healthy donors. Study-wide background: Out of about 179 million T cells, an earlier analysis found some 120 million unique TCR beta sequences in total.

About this clone itself: Its target is not known.

CDR1 is MNHNS, CDR2 SASEGT, per germline. This CDR3 comprises 14 residues. With V trimmed by 1 base and J by 3 bases, 1 base remained unmatched. Overall study findings and caveats: Some V segments, TRBV6-2 and TRBV6-3 among them, were indistinguishable and were therefore excluded.

60 Vbeta and 13 Jbeta primers were used in PCR. The protocol was immunoSEQ multiplex PCR, while the TCRdb copy is restricted to in-frame clones and leaves out a portion. Of roughly 240,000 clones in the sample, more than 75% are singletons; the top ten hold 0.24%. The chain carries TRBV6-1 and TRBJ2-3, with 7 bases that match TRBD1. This clonotype originated in a girl aged 2-10 years in good health and CMV-seronegative. The sequencing sample was made of PBMCs. The CDR3 DNA follows: TGTGCCAGCAGTGAAGACAGGGGAACAGATACGCAGTATTTT. It yields the protein CASSEDRGTDTQYF.